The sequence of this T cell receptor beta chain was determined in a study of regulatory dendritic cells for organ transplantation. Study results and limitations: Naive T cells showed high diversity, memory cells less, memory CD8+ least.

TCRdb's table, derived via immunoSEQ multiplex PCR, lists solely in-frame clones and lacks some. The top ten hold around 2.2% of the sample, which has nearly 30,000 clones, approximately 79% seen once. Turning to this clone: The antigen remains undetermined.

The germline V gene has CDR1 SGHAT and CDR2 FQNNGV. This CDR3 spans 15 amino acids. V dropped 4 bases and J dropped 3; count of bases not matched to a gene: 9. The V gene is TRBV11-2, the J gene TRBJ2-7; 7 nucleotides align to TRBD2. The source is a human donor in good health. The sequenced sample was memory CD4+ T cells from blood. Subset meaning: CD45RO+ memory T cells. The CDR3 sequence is CASSWGGVSGYEQYF. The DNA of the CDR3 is TGTGCCAGCAGCTGGGGGGGAGTTTCCGGCTACGAGCAGTACTTC.